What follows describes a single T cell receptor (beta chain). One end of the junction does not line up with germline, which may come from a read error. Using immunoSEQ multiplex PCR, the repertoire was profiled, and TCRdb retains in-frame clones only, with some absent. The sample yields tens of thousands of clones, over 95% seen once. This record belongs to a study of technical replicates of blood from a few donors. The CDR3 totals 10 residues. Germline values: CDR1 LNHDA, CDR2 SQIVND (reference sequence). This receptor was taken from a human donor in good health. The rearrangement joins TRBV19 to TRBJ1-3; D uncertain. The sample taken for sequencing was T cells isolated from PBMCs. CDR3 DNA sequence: TGTGCCAGTGGGCTGAACTCGAAGGATTTT. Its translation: CASGLNSKDF.